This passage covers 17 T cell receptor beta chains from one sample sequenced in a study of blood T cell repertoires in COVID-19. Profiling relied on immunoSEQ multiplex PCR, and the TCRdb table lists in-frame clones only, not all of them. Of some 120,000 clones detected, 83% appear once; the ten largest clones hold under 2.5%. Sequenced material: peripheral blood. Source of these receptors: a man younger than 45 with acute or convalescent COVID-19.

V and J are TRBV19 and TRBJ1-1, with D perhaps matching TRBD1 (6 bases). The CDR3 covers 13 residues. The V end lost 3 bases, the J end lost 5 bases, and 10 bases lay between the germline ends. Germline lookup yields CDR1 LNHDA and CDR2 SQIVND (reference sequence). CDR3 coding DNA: TGTGCCAGTAGTATCCTAACAGGGACTGAAGCTTTCTTT. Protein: CASSILTGTEAFF. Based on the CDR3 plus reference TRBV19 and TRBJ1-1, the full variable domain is DGGITQSPKYLFRKEGQNVTLSCEQNLNHDAMYWYRQDPGQGLRLIYYSQIVNDFQKGDIAEGYSVSREKKESFPLTVTSAQKNPTAFYLCASSILTGTEAFFGQGTRLTVV.

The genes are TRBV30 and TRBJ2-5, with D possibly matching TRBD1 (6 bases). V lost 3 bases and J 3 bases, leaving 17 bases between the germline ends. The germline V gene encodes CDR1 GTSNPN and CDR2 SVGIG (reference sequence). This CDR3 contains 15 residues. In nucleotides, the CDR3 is TGTGCCTGGAGGCTACAGGGTGGTTGGGAAGAGACCCAGTACTTC. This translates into CAWRLQGGWEETQYF. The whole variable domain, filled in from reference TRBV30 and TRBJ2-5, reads SQTIHQWPATLVQPVGSPLSLECTVEGTSNPNLYWYRQAAGRGLQLLFYSVGIGQISSEVPQNLSASRPQDRQFILSSKKLLLSDSGFYLCAWRLQGGWEETQYFGPGTRLLVL.

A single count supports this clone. The CDR3 reads CASSRTSGSSYNEQFF. The CDR3 DNA sequence: TGTGCCAGCAGCAGGACTAGCGGGAGTTCCTACAATGAGCAGTTCTTC. J is TRBJ2-1 and V is TRBV11-2; 13 bases map to TRBD2. This CDR3 is 16 amino acids long. Looked up from germline, CDR1 is SGHAT and CDR2 is FQNNGV. With V trimmed by 5 bases and J by 1 base, 2 bases remained unmatched.

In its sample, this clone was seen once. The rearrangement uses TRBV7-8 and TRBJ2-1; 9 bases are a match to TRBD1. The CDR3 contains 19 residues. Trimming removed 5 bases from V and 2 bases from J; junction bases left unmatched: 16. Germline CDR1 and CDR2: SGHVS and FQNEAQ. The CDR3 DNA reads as TGTGCCAGCAGCGATTGGCGGACAGGGGACAGGGAAACCTACAATGAGCAGTTCTTC. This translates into CASSDWRTGDRETYNEQFF.

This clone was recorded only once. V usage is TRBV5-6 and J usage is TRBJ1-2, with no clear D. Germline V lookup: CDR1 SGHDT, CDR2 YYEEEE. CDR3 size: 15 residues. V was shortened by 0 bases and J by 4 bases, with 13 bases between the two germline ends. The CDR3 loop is CASSLVSGSGYGYTF. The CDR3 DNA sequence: TGTGCCAGCAGCTTGGTTTCGGGGTCGGGCTATGGCTACACCTTC.

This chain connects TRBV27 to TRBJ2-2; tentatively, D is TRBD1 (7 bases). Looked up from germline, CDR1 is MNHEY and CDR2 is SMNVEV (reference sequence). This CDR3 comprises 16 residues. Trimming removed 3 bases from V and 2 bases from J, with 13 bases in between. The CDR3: CASSLGQGGNTGELFF. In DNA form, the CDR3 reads TGTGCCAGCAGTTTGGGGCAGGGGGGTAACACCGGGGAGCTGTTTTTT.

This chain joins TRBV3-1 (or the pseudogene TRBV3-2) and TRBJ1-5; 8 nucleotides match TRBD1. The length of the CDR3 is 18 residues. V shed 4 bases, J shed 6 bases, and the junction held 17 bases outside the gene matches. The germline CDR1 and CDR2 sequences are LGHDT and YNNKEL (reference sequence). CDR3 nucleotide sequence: TGTGCCAGCAGCCTAGTCGCGGGACAGGCCTCCACATTTCAGCCCCAGCATTTT. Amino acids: CASSLVAGQASTFQPQHF.

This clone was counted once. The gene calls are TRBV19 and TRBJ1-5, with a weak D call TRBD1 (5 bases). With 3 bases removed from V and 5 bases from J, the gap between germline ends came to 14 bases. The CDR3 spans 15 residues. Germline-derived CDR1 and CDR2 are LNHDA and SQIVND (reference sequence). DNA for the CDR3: TGTGCCAGTAGTATGGGCCGGGACTCCTATCAGCCCCAGCATTTT. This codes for CASSMGRDSYQPQHF.

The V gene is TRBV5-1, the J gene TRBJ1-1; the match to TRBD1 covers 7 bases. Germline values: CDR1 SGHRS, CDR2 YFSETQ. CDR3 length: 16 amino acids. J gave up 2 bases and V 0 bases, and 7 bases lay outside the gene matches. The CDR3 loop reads CASSLAPGQSNTEAFF. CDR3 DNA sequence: TGCGCCAGCAGCTTGGCCCCGGGACAGAGTAACACTGAAGCTTTCTTT.

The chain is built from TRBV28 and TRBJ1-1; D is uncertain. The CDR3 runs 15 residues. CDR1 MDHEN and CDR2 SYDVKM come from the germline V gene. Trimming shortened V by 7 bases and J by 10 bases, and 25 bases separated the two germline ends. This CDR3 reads CASTPGSNDPRGAFF. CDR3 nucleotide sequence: TGTGCCAGCACCCCGGGGTCCAATGACCCGCGCGGAGCTTTCTTT.

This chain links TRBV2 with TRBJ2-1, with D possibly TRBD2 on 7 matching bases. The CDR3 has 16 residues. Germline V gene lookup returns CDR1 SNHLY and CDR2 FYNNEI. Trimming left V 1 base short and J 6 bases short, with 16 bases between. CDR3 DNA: TGTGCCAGCAGTGAAGGGACAGCGGGGAGGGGCAATGAGCAGTTCTTC. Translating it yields CASSEGTAGRGNEQFF.

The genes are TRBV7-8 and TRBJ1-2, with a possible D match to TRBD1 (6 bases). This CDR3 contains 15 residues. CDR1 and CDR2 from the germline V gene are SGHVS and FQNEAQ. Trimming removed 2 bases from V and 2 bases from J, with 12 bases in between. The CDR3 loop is CASSLSTGSNYGYTF. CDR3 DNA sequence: TGTGCCAGCAGCTTAAGCACAGGGAGCAACTATGGCTACACCTTC.

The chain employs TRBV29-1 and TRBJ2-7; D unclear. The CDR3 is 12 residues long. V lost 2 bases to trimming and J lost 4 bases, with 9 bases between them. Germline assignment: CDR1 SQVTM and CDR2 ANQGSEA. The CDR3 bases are TGCAGCGTTGAAAATGAGTTATACGAGCAGTACGTC. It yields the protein CSVENELYEQYV.

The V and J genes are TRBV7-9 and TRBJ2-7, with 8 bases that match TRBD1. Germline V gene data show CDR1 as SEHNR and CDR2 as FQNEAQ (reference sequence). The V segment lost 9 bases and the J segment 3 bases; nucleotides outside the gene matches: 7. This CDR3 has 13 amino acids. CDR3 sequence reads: CASRQGMNYEQYF. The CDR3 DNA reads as TGTGCCAGTAGACAGGGGATGAACTACGAGCAGTACTTC.

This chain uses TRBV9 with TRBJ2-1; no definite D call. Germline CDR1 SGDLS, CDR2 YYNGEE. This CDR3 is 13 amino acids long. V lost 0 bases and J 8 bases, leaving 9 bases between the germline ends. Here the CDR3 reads CASSVGSWDEQFF. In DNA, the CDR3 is TGTGCCAGCAGCGTAGGGAGCTGGGATGAGCAGTTCTTC.

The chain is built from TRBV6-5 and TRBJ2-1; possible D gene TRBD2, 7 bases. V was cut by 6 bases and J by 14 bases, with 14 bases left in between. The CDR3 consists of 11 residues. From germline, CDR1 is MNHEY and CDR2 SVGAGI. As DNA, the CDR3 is TGTGCCAGCAGCAAGGGGGGGAAGGAGTTCTTC. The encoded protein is CASSKGGKEFF.

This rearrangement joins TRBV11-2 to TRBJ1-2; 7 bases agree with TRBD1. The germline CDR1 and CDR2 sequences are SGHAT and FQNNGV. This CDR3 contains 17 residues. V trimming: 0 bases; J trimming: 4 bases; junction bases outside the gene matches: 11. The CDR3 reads CASSLEETGIAGYGYTF. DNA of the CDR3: TGTGCCAGCAGCTTAGAAGAGACAGGGATCGCGGGCTATGGCTACACCTTC. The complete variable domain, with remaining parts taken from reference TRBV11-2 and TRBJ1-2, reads EAGVAQSPRYKIIEKRQSVAFWCNPISGHATLYWYQQILGQGPKLLIQFQNNGVVDDSQLPKDRFSAERLKGVDSTLKIQPAKLEDSAVYLCASSLEETGIAGYGYTFGSGTRLTVV.